This passage covers 12 T cell receptor beta chains from one sample sequenced in a study of blood T cell repertoires in COVID-19. Data came from immunoSEQ multiplex PCR; TCRdb stores just in-frame clones and leaves some out. In the table there are around 87,000 clones, roughly nine tenths of which are singletons. Sequencing was carried out using peripheral blood. These receptors were collected from a man aged 45 to 65 with acute or convalescent COVID-19.

The genes are TRBV5-5 and TRBJ1-3; D is perhaps TRBD1 (5 bases). There are 15 residues in the CDR3. The V gene's germline CDR1 is SGHKS and CDR2 YYEKEE (reference sequence). Between the trimmed V and J ends, which lost 0 bases and 3 bases, there was a span of 10 bases. In nucleotides, the CDR3 is TGTGCCAGCAGCTTGGAGCAGGGTAATGGAAACACCATATATTTT. This gives the protein CASSLEQGNGNTIYF.

This clone turned up a few times. V usage is TRBV30 and J usage is TRBJ1-1; D is possibly TRBD1 (5 bases). The CDR3 has 13 amino acids. Deletions cut 1 base from V and 7 bases from J, with 13 bases between. Germline CDR1 GTSNPN, CDR2 SVGIG (reference sequence). CDR3 nucleotides: TGTGCCTGGAGTGCGTTCCAGGGCCTTGAAGCTTTCTTT. Residues: CAWSAFQGLEAFF.

The genes are TRBV9 and TRBJ1-2; D remains unclear. CDR1 is SGDLS, CDR2 YYNGEE, per germline. V lost 4 bases and J lost 3, with 16 bases in between. The CDR3 contains 15 residues. CDR3 nucleotides: TGTGCCAGCAGCCCTACCTGGGTTCGGGACTATGGCTACACCTTC. This sequence encodes CASSPTWVRDYGYTF.

This clone was observed once. The V call is TRBV18, the J call TRBJ1-2; D remains ambiguous. Germline assignment: CDR1 KGHSH and CDR2 LQKENI. The CDR3 runs to 11 residues. V lost 6 bases and J lost 6, with 8 bases in between. The CDR3: CASSPSDGYTF. CDR3 bases: TGTGCCAGCTCCCCTAGTGATGGCTACACCTTC.

The rearrangement links TRBV5-1 to TRBJ2-5, with 10 bases that match TRBD2. The ends lost 3 bases at V and 4 bases at J; junction bases unmatched: 15. This CDR3 spans 18 amino acids. Germline-derived CDR1 and CDR2 are SGHRS and YFSETQ. The CDR3 region is CASSSLASGGSKGETQYF. In DNA form, the CDR3 reads TGCGCCAGCAGCTCCCTGGCTAGCGGGGGTTCAAAGGGAGAGACCCAGTACTTC. The full variable domain, with the rest looked up from reference TRBV5-1 and TRBJ2-5, is KAGVTQTPRYLIKTRGQQVTLSCSPISGHRSVSWYQQTPGQGLQFLFEYFSETQRNKGNFPGRFSGRQFSNSRSEMNVSTLELGDSALYLCASSSLASGGSKGETQYFGPGTRLLVL.

The gene calls are TRBV6-6 and TRBJ2-3; 7 nucleotides line up with TRBD1. V shed 6 bases, J shed 5 bases, and the junction held 8 bases outside the gene matches. The germline V gene encodes CDR1 MNHNY and CDR2 SVGAGI (reference sequence). The CDR3 sequence is 14 residues long. The CDR3 coding sequence is TGTGCCAGCAGCAACAGGGGTCGGGAAGATACGCAGTATTTT. Its translation: CASSNRGREDTQYF.

The J gene is TRBJ1-1, the V gene TRBV5-1; D call uncertain. Trimming cost V 4 bases and J 3 bases, with 16 bases left between them. Germline V gene data show CDR1 as SGHRS and CDR2 as YFSETQ. The CDR3 runs to 15 residues. The CDR3 DNA reads as TGCGCCAGCAGCCTGGACGGGATTGTGGACACTGAAGCTTTCTTT. Protein: CASSLDGIVDTEAFF. Looking up the rest from reference TRBV5-1 and TRBJ1-1 gives the full variable domain: KAGVTQTPRYLIKTRGQQVTLSCSPISGHRSVSWYQQTPGQGLQFLFEYFSETQRNKGNFPGRFSGRQFSNSRSEMNVSTLELGDSALYLCASSLDGIVDTEAFFGQGTRLTVV.

The chain has TRBV19 and TRBJ1-6; 10 bases map to TRBD1. The CDR3 is 15 residues long. CDR1 is LNHDA, CDR2 SQIVND, per germline (reference sequence). V dropped 5 bases and J dropped 8; count of bases not matched to a gene: 6. CDR3 bases: TGTGCCAGTAGTGACAGGGGGCGAGAGGATTCACCCCTCCACTTT. This encodes CASSDRGREDSPLHF. The full variable domain, with the rest looked up from reference TRBV19 and TRBJ1-6, is DGGITQSPKYLFRKEGQNVTLSCEQNLNHDAMYWYRQDPGQGLRLIYYSQIVNDFQKGDIAEGYSVSREKKESFPLTVTSAQKNPTAFYLCASSDRGREDSPLHFGNGTRLTVT.

V usage is TRBV27 and J usage is TRBJ2-3; D remains ambiguous. Looked up from germline, CDR1 is MNHEY and CDR2 is SMNVEV (reference sequence). Trimming left V 10 bases short and J 0 bases short, with 14 bases between. The CDR3 is made up of 14 amino acids. The CDR3 nucleotides are TGTGCCAATGCCTTTGGGCACAGCACAGATACGCAGTATTTT. Its translation is CANAFGHSTDTQYF.

This chain links TRBV5-1 with TRBJ2-1; 8 bases are shared with TRBD2. Germline CDR1 is SGHRS and CDR2 is YFSETQ. V dropped 0 bases and J dropped 4; count of bases not matched to a gene: 9. This CDR3 spans 17 amino acids. CDR3 in DNA: TGCGCCAGCAGCTTGGCCATGGGCGGGGGGTCTTACAATGAGCAGTTCTTC. It yields the protein CASSLAMGGGSYNEQFF.

The gene calls are TRBV5-6 and TRBJ1-1; the D is unclear. The CDR3 covers 14 residues. Looked up from germline, CDR1 is SGHDT and CDR2 is YYEEEE. The V end was cut by 4 bases, the J end by 1 base, with 11 bases between. The CDR3 DNA sequence: TGTGCCAGCAGCCCCCTCGTTAGGAACACTGAAGCTTTCTTT. It encodes CASSPLVRNTEAFF.

This clone was counted only a few times. The chain is built from TRBV15 and TRBJ2-1; 10 nucleotides agree with TRBD2. This CDR3 is built from 15 residues. Germline loops: CDR1 LNHNV, CDR2 YYDKDF (reference sequence). J lost 2 bases, V lost 5 bases, and 3 bases had no gene match. CDR3 residues: CATSPSGGAYNEQFF. The CDR3 bases are TGTGCCACCAGCCCGAGCGGGGGGGCCTACAATGAGCAGTTCTTC.